This passage covers 14 T cell receptor beta chains from one sample sequenced in a study of T cells in Graves' hyperthyroidism and ophthalmopathy. TCR beta CDR3 region amplification was performed from RNA transcripts. Initially, a first-round RT-PCR of the TCR CDR3 employed the HTBI primer set. One entry per CDR3 protein results from TCRdb running MiXCR on the multiplex PCR reads. Of approximately 370,000 distinct CDR3 sequences listed, about 15% are singletons. Sequencing was carried out using blood. The receptors shown here come from a young woman with Graves' hyperthyroidism.

This clonotype occurred many times. The CDR3 sequence is CASSLGGDNQPQHF. CDR3 in DNA: TGTGCCAGCAGCTTGGGCGGAGACAATCAGCCCCAGCATTTT. The chain combines TRBV7-2 with TRBJ1-5, with no clear D. Germline V CDR1 and CDR2: SGHTA, FQGNSA. The ends were cut back, 3 bases at V and 3 bases at J, with 9 bases in the middle. This CDR3 has 14 residues.

The J gene is TRBJ2-1, the V gene TRBV6-1, with D perhaps matching TRBD1 or TRBD2 (5 bases each). With the DNA end fitting TRBJ2-7 better, the J assignment may be wrong. The CDR3 has 15 amino acids. Germline-derived CDR1 and CDR2 are MNHNS and SASEGT. Written as DNA, the CDR3 is TGTGCCAGCACTCTCGGGGACGCGGCCTACAATGAGCAGTACTTC. Protein sequence: CASTLGDAAYNEQYF.

There are many counts of this clonotype. The chain links TRBV6-5 to TRBJ2-7; the D is unclear. This CDR3 is 13 amino acids long. Germline-derived CDR1 and CDR2 are MNHEY and SVGAGI. V dropped 0 bases and J dropped 4 bases, with 7 bases sitting between them. The CDR3 DNA reads as TGTGCCAGCAGTTACTCGAGAGATTACGAGCAGTACTTC. This sequence encodes CASSYSRDYEQYF.

This clonotype was picked up many times. The chain is built from TRBV30 and TRBJ2-2, with D unresolved. Trimming stripped 0 bases from V and 2 bases from J, with 13 bases between. The CDR3 spans 16 residues. CDR1 and CDR2 (germline): GTSNPN, SVGIG (reference sequence). CDR3 residues: CAWSVRWATNTGELFF. Written as DNA, the CDR3 is TGTGCCTGGAGTGTACGTTGGGCAACTAACACCGGGGAGCTGTTTTTT.

This clonotype has more than one count but fewer than ten. The chain links TRBV25-1 to TRBJ1-1, with TRBD1 as a possible D gene (5 bases). V dropped 8 bases and J dropped 4 bases, with 20 bases sitting between them. This CDR3 spans 15 amino acids. Germline V CDR1 and CDR2: MGHDK, SYGVNS. The DNA for the CDR3 is TGTGCCAGCGGCGCATCCTATTCAGGGCGCACTGAAGCTTTCTTT. Encoded protein: CASGASYSGRTEAFF.

This clonotype was seen ten or more times. The rearrangement links TRBV6-1 to TRBJ2-5; D might be TRBD1 or TRBD2, each matching 5 bases. This CDR3 is built from 14 residues. The germline CDR1 and CDR2 sequences are MNHNS and SASEGT. Trimming took off 8 bases at V and 5 bases at J, with 18 bases between the two ends. The CDR3 nucleotides read TGTGCCAGCGCCCGTGCCAGGGCGGGTGAGACCCAGTACTTC. This translates into CASARARAGETQYF.

The V gene is TRBV6-5, the J gene TRBJ1-2; tentatively, D is TRBD1 (5 bases). The V end lost 2 bases, the J end lost 8 bases, and 9 bases lay between the germline ends. Germline lookup yields CDR1 MNHEY and CDR2 SVGAGI. CDR3 size: 12 residues. Here the CDR3 reads CASSYPWGGYTF. The CDR3 DNA reads TGTGCCAGCAGTTACCCATGGGGGGGCTACACCTTC.

A few counts support this clonotype. This sequence joins TRBV24-1 and TRBJ1-5; D is possibly TRBD1 (5 bases). Trimming pared 9 bases from V and 2 bases from J, leaving 16 bases between. CDR1 and CDR2 from the germline V gene are KGHDR and SFDVKD. CDR3 length: 15 amino acids. Written as DNA, the CDR3 is TGTGCCACCCGGTGGGGGGGACTTTGCAATCAGCCCCAGCATTTT. Its protein product is CATRWGGLCNQPQHF.

This clonotype was recorded at least ten times. This sequence joins TRBV28 and TRBJ1-2; TRBD1 is a possible D gene (6 bases). The V end was cut by 5 bases, the J end by 1 base, with 14 bases between. The germline V gene has CDR1 MDHEN and CDR2 SYDVKM. The length of the CDR3 is 15 residues. The CDR3 nucleotides are TGTGCCAGCAGTCTTATGACAGGAAATAACTATGGCTACACCTTC. It yields the protein CASSLMTGNNYGYTF.

The table lists this clonotype with many counts. The J gene is TRBJ2-1, the V gene TRBV7-6; 7 bases match TRBD2. The ends lost 2 bases at V and 0 bases at J; junction bases unmatched: 4. The germline V gene has CDR1 SGHVS and CDR2 FNYEAQ. There are 16 residues in the CDR3. The CDR3 nucleotides read TGTGCCAGCAGCTTATGGGGCGGGAGCTCCTACAATGAGCAGTTCTTC. This codes for CASSLWGGSSYNEQFF.

This clonotype was counted between two and nine times. V gene TRBV2 combines with J gene TRBJ2-2; D might be TRBD2 (5 bases). Germline V lookup: CDR1 SNHLY, CDR2 FYNNEI. The CDR3 has 14 amino acids. Trimming left V 7 bases short and J 0 bases short, with 9 bases between. The CDR3 is CASKEVANTGELFF. Written as DNA, the CDR3 is TGTGCCAGCAAGGAGGTTGCGAACACCGGGGAGCTGTTTTTT.

V gene TRBV11-3 combines with J gene TRBJ2-2; either TRBD1 or TRBD2 may supply D (5 bases each). V was shortened by 5 bases and J by 4 bases, with 14 bases between the two germline ends. There are 15 residues in the CDR3. CDR1 is SGHNT, CDR2 YENEEA, per germline. CDR3 bases: TGTGCCAGCAGCCAGGTGGCTGGGGGCACCGGGGAGCTGTTTTTT. Its protein product is CASSQVAGGTGELFF.

This clonotype was seen at least ten times. V is TRBV12-3 or TRBV12-4 and J is TRBJ2-7, with a weak D call TRBD2 (5 bases). The CDR3 extends over 15 amino acids. The V and J ends lost 5 bases and 0 bases respectively, with 14 bases between them. Here the CDR3 DNA reads TGTGCCAGCAGTCGGACGGAGGTAGACTCCTACGAGCAGTACTTC. It translates to CASSRTEVDSYEQYF.

This clonotype was counted at least ten times. The CDR3 sequence: CASSFPAGEAKNIQYF. As DNA, the CDR3 is TGTGCCAGCAGCTTCCCAGCGGGAGAGGCCAAAAACATTCAGTACTTC. The genes are TRBV5-5 and TRBJ2-4; 8 nucleotides agree with TRBD2. This CDR3 has 16 residues. With 2 bases clipped from V and 1 base from J, the junction kept 5 bases outside the gene matches. Germline V CDR1 and CDR2: SGHKS, YYEKEE (reference sequence).